Presented here are 30 T cell receptor beta chains from one specimen sequenced in a study of blood T cell repertoires in COVID-19 (TCRdb year 2020). Libraries were built with the immunoSEQ multiplex PCR assay. Drawn from immuneACCESS, this table holds only the in-frame rearrangements with V and J called that TCRdb kept. Clones are partly lost; checked studies trace under half to an unresolved V gene and leave the rest unexplained. The sample has approximately 85,000 clones on record, less than 95% of them singletons. The biggest ten clones account for under 1.1% of the sample. Sequencing was done on a sample of peripheral blood. The receptors come from a woman between 45 and 65 years old in a cohort sampled during active COVID-19.

This rearrangement joins TRBV5-1 to TRBJ2-3; maybe TRBD2 (6 bases). Germline values: CDR1 SGHRS, CDR2 YFSETQ. The V end was cut by 2 bases, the J end by 2 bases, with 9 bases between. The CDR3 is 14 residues long. The CDR3 bases are TGCGCCAGCAGCTTAGGCGGGAACACAGATACGCAGTATTTT. It yields the protein CASSLGGNTDTQYF.

CDR3 sequence: CASGETNTEAFF. In DNA, the CDR3 is TGTGCCTCGGGGGAAACAAACACTGAAGCTTTCTTT. The gene calls are TRBV28 and TRBJ1-1; D perhaps matches TRBD1 (5 bases). Between the trimmed V and J ends, which lost 11 bases and 2 bases, there was a span of 12 bases. CDR3 size: 12 residues. In germline, CDR1 is MDHEN, CDR2 SYDVKM.

V and J are TRBV28 and TRBJ1-6; 8 nucleotides align to TRBD1. The germline V gene encodes CDR1 MDHEN and CDR2 SYDVKM. The CDR3 has 13 amino acids. V lost 2 bases, J lost 11 bases, and 2 bases stayed unmatched. The CDR3 sequence: CASSLDRGPPLHF. Here the CDR3 DNA reads TGTGCCAGCAGTTTAGACAGGGGACCACCCCTCCACTTT. The full variable domain, its missing parts supplied by reference TRBV28 and TRBJ1-6, is DVKVTQSSRYLVKRTGEKVFLECVQDMDHENMFWYRQDPGLGLRLIYFSYDVKMKEKGDIPEGYSVSREKKERFSLILESASTNQTSMYLCASSLDRGPPLHFGNGTRLTVT.

The chain joins TRBV28 to TRBJ2-1; TRBD2 aligns across 11 bases. Germline-derived CDR1 and CDR2 are MDHEN and SYDVKM. J was trimmed by 4 bases and V by 4 bases; bases with no gene match: 6. There are 16 residues in the CDR3. The CDR3 region has the DNA TGTGCCAGCAGTTCAAAACTAGCGGGAGTATACAATGAGCAGTTCTTC. It codes for CASSSKLAGVYNEQFF.

This chain connects TRBV5-1 to TRBJ2-2; D gene uncertain. This CDR3 region has 14 residues. Trimming left V 3 bases short and J 2 bases short, with 8 bases between. In germline, CDR1 is SGHRS, CDR2 YFSETQ. CDR3 sequence reads: CASSSDKNTGELFF. The CDR3 coding sequence is TGCGCCAGCAGCTCCGACAAAAACACCGGGGAGCTGTTTTTT. Variable domain in full (rest from reference TRBV5-1 and TRBJ2-2): KAGVTQTPRYLIKTRGQQVTLSCSPISGHRSVSWYQQTPGQGLQFLFEYFSETQRNKGNFPGRFSGRQFSNSRSEMNVSTLELGDSALYLCASSSDKNTGELFFGEGSRLTVL.

The J gene is TRBJ2-5, the V gene TRBV5-1; 14 bases fit TRBD2. The CDR3 runs to 17 residues. The J segment lost 4 bases and the V segment lost 7 bases, leaving 12 bases of the junction unmatched. Looked up from germline, CDR1 is SGHRS and CDR2 is YFSETQ. The CDR3 sequence: CASGRLAGGSGGETQYF. CDR3 in DNA: TGCGCCAGCGGACGACTAGCGGGAGGGTCGGGAGGAGAGACCCAGTACTTC.

V and J are TRBV7-9 and TRBJ2-5; 10 bases are a match to TRBD2. The length of the CDR3 is 14 residues. V trimming: 5 bases; J trimming: 3 bases; junction bases outside the gene matches: 3. CDR1 SEHNR and CDR2 FQNEAQ come from the germline V gene (reference sequence). CDR3 sequence (DNA): TGTGCCAGCAGCACCGGACTAGCGGAAGAGACCCAGTACTTC. It specifies CASSTGLAEETQYF.

There are a few counts of this clone. V is TRBV7-8 and J is TRBJ1-5, with D perhaps TRBD1 (5 bases). The germline gives CDR1 SGHVS, CDR2 FQNEAQ. The V gene lost 5 bases and the J gene lost 3 bases, with 17 bases spanning the gap. The CDR3 runs 16 residues. The CDR3 DNA sequence: TGTGCCAGCAGCCCTCAAAACCGACAGCCCAATCAGCCCCAGCATTTT. Its protein product is CASSPQNRQPNQPQHF.

The gene calls are TRBV9 and TRBJ2-1; 7 bases are a match to TRBD2. CDR1 SGDLS and CDR2 YYNGEE come from the germline V gene. CDR3 length: 16 amino acids. V shed 5 bases and J 3 bases; nucleotides not matched to a gene: 11. CDR3 nucleotides: TGTGCCAGCAGTATCGACGGACTAGATGGCTACAATGAGCAGTTCTTC. It is translated as CASSIDGLDGYNEQFF. The full variable domain, completed using reference TRBV9 and TRBJ2-1, is DSGVTQTPKHLITATGQRVTLRCSPRSGDLSVYWYQQSLDQGLQFLIQYYNGEERAKGNILERFSAQQFPDLHSELNLSSLELGDSALYFCASSIDGLDGYNEQFFGPGTRLTVL.

The chain recombines TRBV2 with TRBJ2-5; D might be TRBD1 (5 bases). The CDR3 sequence is 13 residues long. Between the trimmed V and J ends, which lost 7 bases and 3 bases, there was a span of 12 bases. Germline lookup yields CDR1 SNHLY and CDR2 FYNNEI. CDR3 sequence: CASTRVREETQYF. For the CDR3, the DNA is TGTGCCAGCACCAGGGTCAGGGAAGAGACCCAGTACTTC.

The rearrangement joins TRBV27 to TRBJ1-1; D might be TRBD1 (6 bases). Trimming took 5 bases from V and 2 from J, leaving 12 bases between them. CDR1 and CDR2 (germline): MNHEY, SMNVEV (reference sequence). The CDR3 length is 14 residues. The CDR3 protein is CASSPTGINTEAFF. Written as DNA, the CDR3 is TGTGCCAGCAGTCCTACAGGGATTAACACTGAAGCTTTCTTT.

This clone was observed once. The genes are TRBV9 and TRBJ1-1; possible D gene TRBD1, 5 bases. Trimming removed 4 bases at V and 4 bases at J, with 17 bases between. Germline V gene data show CDR1 as SGDLS and CDR2 as YYNGEE. The CDR3 loop spans 15 amino acids. The CDR3 nucleotides are TGTGCCAGCAGCCCCCGATCGGGGGTGGGCACTGAAGCTTTCTTT. This sequence encodes CASSPRSGVGTEAFF. The full variable domain, rest sourced from reference TRBV9 and TRBJ1-1, is DSGVTQTPKHLITATGQRVTLRCSPRSGDLSVYWYQQSLDQGLQFLIQYYNGEERAKGNILERFSAQQFPDLHSELNLSSLELGDSALYFCASSPRSGVGTEAFFGQGTRLTVV.

The rearrangement uses TRBV30 and TRBJ1-5; TRBD1 matches at 7 bases. Trimming at V came to 0 bases and at J to 0 bases, leaving 2 bases not matched to a gene. Germline V gene lookup returns CDR1 GTSNPN and CDR2 SVGIG (reference sequence). The CDR3 covers 15 residues. The CDR3 DNA reads TGTGCCTGGAGTGTAGGGACAGTTAGCAATCAGCCCCAGCATTTT. Its translation is CAWSVGTVSNQPQHF.

The V and J genes are TRBV7-2 and TRBJ1-6; 7 bases align to TRBD1. The CDR3 consists of 13 residues. Looked up from germline, CDR1 is SGHTA and CDR2 is FQGNSA. The V segment lost 5 bases and the J segment 7 bases; nucleotides outside the gene matches: 2. The CDR3 sequence is CASSPGGNSPLHF. CDR3 sequence (DNA): TGTGCCAGCAGCCCAGGGGGGAATTCACCCCTCCACTTT.

The chain uses TRBV5-5 and TRBJ2-2; 11 positions agree with TRBD2. Germline values: CDR1 SGHKS, CDR2 YYEKEE (reference sequence). This CDR3 comprises 17 residues. Trimming took 1 base from V and 0 from J; bases not matched to a gene: 2. Here the CDR3 DNA reads TGTGCCAGCAGCTTGCTGACTAGCGGGACGAACACCGGGGAGCTGTTTTTT. Encoded protein: CASSLLTSGTNTGELFF.

This clone has just a few counts. This chain uses TRBV27 with TRBJ2-7, with TRBD1 as a possible D gene (5 bases). Germline V CDR1 and CDR2: MNHEY, SMNVEV (reference sequence). The CDR3 contains 14 residues. V was trimmed by 6 bases and J by 0 bases, leaving 12 bases between them. The DNA for the CDR3 is TGTGCCAGCAGCCTACGACAGCACTCCTACGAGCAGTACTTC. This gives the protein CASSLRQHSYEQYF.

J is TRBJ2-1 and V is TRBV2, with 8 nucleotides matching TRBD2. The CDR3 is made up of 15 amino acids. V was pared by 8 bases and J by 10 bases, with 16 bases of the junction left unmatched. Germline assignment: CDR1 SNHLY and CDR2 FYNNEI. The CDR3 spells CASSLGGAGGREQFF. In DNA form, the CDR3 reads TGTGCCAGCTCCCTAGGGGGGGCGGGAGGTCGAGAGCAGTTCTTC. Supplemented by reference TRBV2 and TRBJ2-1, the full variable domain reads EPEVTQTPSHQVTQMGQEVILRCVPISNHLYFYWYRQILGQKVEFLVSFYNNEISEKSEIFDDQFSVERPDGSNFTLKIRSTKLEDSAMYFCASSLGGAGGREQFFGPGTRLTVL.

J is TRBJ1-2 and V is TRBV5-1; D not resolved. Germline CDR1 is SGHRS and CDR2 is YFSETQ. Trimming left V 0 bases short and J 1 base short, with 7 bases between. The CDR3 extends over 14 amino acids. The CDR3 nucleotides read TGCGCCAGCAGCTTGGCGGGGAATAACTATGGCTACACCTTC. Protein product: CASSLAGNNYGYTF.

The chain is built from TRBV2 and TRBJ2-5; tentative D call: TRBD2 (5 bases). The CDR3 runs 14 residues. The germline gives CDR1 SNHLY, CDR2 FYNNEI. Trimming removed 6 bases from V and 0 bases from J, with 11 bases in between. The CDR3 DNA reads TGTGCCAGCAGAGATAGGGAGTACCAAGAGACCCAGTACTTC. This sequence encodes CASRDREYQETQYF.

This clone was recorded once. The chain has TRBV29-1 and TRBJ2-7; tentative D call: TRBD1 (6 bases). Trimming stripped 5 bases from V and 2 bases from J, with 10 bases between. Germline assignment: CDR1 SQVTM and CDR2 ANQGSEA. The CDR3 has 12 residues. The CDR3 protein is CSVQQGTYEQYF. The CDR3 DNA is TGCAGCGTTCAACAGGGAACCTACGAGCAGTACTTC.

The chain combines TRBV7-9 with TRBJ2-3; D is perhaps TRBD1 (6 bases). CDR1 is SEHNR, CDR2 FQNEAQ, per germline (reference sequence). CDR3 size: 15 residues. Trimming cost V 1 base and J 0 bases, with 8 bases left between them. DNA of the CDR3: TGTGCCAGCAGCTTAGGGACAGTGAGCACAGATACGCAGTATTTT. Protein product: CASSLGTVSTDTQYF.

The chain has TRBV13 and TRBJ1-1, with 7 nucleotides matching TRBD1. Trimming removed 5 bases from V and 7 bases from J; junction bases left unmatched: 10. The CDR3 covers 14 residues. Germline V gene sequence: CDR1 PRHDT, CDR2 FYEKMQ (reference sequence). Here the CDR3 DNA reads TGTGCCAGCAGCCTCGCCCCGACAGGGTATGAAGCTTTCTTT. This encodes CASSLAPTGYEAFF.

The chain is built from TRBV19 and TRBJ1-1; the D gene is possibly TRBD1 (5 bases). This CDR3 has 13 amino acids. V was clipped by 5 bases and J by 1 base, with 8 bases between them. CDR1 is LNHDA, CDR2 SQIVND, per germline (reference sequence). The CDR3 DNA is TGTGCCAGTAGTCTGGGGGGGAACACTGAAGCTTTCTTT. This translates into CASSLGGNTEAFF.

The gene calls are TRBV19 and TRBJ1-2; 8 bases fit TRBD1. CDR1 LNHDA and CDR2 SQIVND come from the germline V gene (reference sequence). Losses at the gene ends were 6 bases for V and 8 bases for J; bases not matched to a gene: 8. The CDR3 loop spans 13 amino acids. CDR3 loop: CASRNRGTGGYTF. In nucleotides, the CDR3 is TGTGCCAGTAGGAACCGCGGGACAGGCGGCTACACCTTC.

The V gene is TRBV9, the J gene TRBJ2-7, with D possibly TRBD2 on 6 matching bases. Between the trimmed V and J ends, which lost 0 bases and 3 bases, there was a span of 10 bases. CDR3 length: 14 residues. The V gene's germline CDR1 is SGDLS and CDR2 YYNGEE. CDR3: CASSVEDSGYEQYF. CDR3 nucleotides: TGTGCCAGCAGCGTAGAAGATAGCGGCTACGAGCAGTACTTC.

The DNA for the CDR3 is TGTGCCACCAGCAGAGATCGCAGGGGTCAATATACGCAGTATTTT. Protein: CATSRDRRGQYTQYF. This chain connects TRBV15 to TRBJ2-3; D might be TRBD1 (6 bases). CDR3 length equals 15 residues. CDR1 and CDR2 from the germline V gene are LNHNV and YYDKDF (reference sequence). Trimming removed 0 bases from V and 7 bases from J, with 14 bases in between.

Only one count was recorded for this clone. The CDR3 nucleotides read TGCGCCAGCAGGACTAGCGGGTCCTCATCCTACGAGCAGTACTTC. It translates to CASRTSGSSSYEQYF. V gene TRBV10-2 combines with J gene TRBJ2-7; 10 bases are shared with TRBD2. Germline V gene data show CDR1 as WSHSY and CDR2 as SAAADI. Losses at the gene ends were 6 bases for V and 1 base for J; bases not matched to a gene: 6. The CDR3 totals 15 residues.

J is TRBJ2-7 and V is TRBV21-1; TRBD1 is the table's D call and was not checked against the DNA. TRBV21-1 is an annotated pseudogene. The CDR3 is made up of 18 amino acids. The chain's CDR3 is CASSSRPWASLASYEQYF. Here the CDR3 DNA reads TGTGCCAGCAGCTCACGCCCTTGGGCCTCTCTGGCCTCCTACGAGCAGTACTTC.

The chain recombines TRBV9 with TRBJ2-5; perhaps TRBD2 as D (6 bases). Germline V gene lookup returns CDR1 SGDLS and CDR2 YYNGEE. CDR3 size: 14 residues. The V end lost 0 bases, the J end lost 5 bases, and 11 bases lay between the germline ends. As DNA, the CDR3 is TGTGCCAGCAGCGTAGGACCTAGCGTCGAGACCCAGTACTTC. This gives the protein CASSVGPSVETQYF.

The V call is TRBV20-1, the J call TRBJ1-6; D not certain. Germline V gene sequence: CDR1 DFQATT, CDR2 SNEGSKA (reference sequence). Trimming took 5 bases from V and 5 from J, leaving 4 bases between them. This CDR3 is 11 amino acids long. The CDR3 bases are TGCAGTGCTGAGGATAATTCACCCCTCCACTTT. Its protein is CSAEDNSPLHF.